This T cell receptor beta chain was obtained from a study of patients and donors after allogeneic stem cell transplantation. TCRdb analysed the RT-PCR reads with MiXCR anew, one entry per CDR3 protein. The sample has almost 90,000 distinct CDR3 sequences, 5% seen once; the top ten hold about 3%. The CDR3 covers 13 residues. The V gene lost 6 bases and the J gene lost 0 bases, with 11 bases spanning the gap. CDR1 is DFQATT and CDR2 is SNEGSKA in the germline V gene (reference sequence). This clonotype was counted between two and nine times. Material for sequencing was blood, either unsorted or a sorted T cell fraction (not recorded which). The chain has TRBV20-1 and TRBJ1-1; tentatively, D is TRBD1 (5 bases). This TCR came from a human donor who was either an allogeneic HSCT recipient or a stem cell or donor lymphocyte infusion donor (not recorded which). It is not recorded whose cells these are; they may come from a transplant donor. CDR3: CSAIDRLNTEAFF. The DNA for the CDR3 is TGCAGTGCCATAGACAGATTGAACACTGAAGCTTTCTTT.